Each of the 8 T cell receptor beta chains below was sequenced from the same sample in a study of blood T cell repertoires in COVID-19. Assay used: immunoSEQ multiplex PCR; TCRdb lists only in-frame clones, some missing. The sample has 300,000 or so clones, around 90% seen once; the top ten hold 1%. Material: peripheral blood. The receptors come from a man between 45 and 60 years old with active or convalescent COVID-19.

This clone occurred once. The CDR3 sequence: CASSDSRRGGTEAFF. CDR3 nucleotides: TGTGCCAGCAGTGACTCGAGAAGAGGGGGCACTGAAGCTTTCTTT. The V and J genes are TRBV6-4 and TRBJ1-1, with a possible D match to TRBD1 (6 bases). Germline V gene sequence: CDR1 MRHNA, CDR2 SNTAGT. V gave up 0 bases and J gave up 4 bases, with 12 bases separating them. The CDR3 runs 15 residues.

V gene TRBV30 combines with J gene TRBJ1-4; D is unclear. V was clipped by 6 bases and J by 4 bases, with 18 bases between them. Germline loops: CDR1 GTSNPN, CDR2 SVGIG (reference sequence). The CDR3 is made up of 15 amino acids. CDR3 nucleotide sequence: TGTGCCTGTGATCTTCGAGGACTGAATAATGAAAAACTGTTTTTT. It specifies CACDLRGLNNEKLFF.

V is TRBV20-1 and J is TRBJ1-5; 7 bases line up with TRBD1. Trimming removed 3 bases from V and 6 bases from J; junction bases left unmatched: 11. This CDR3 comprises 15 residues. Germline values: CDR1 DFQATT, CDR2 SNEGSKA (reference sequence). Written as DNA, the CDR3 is TGCAGTGCTAGTCATTCAGGGGGAGTGGGTCAGCCCCAGCATTTT. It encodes CSASHSGGVGQPQHF.

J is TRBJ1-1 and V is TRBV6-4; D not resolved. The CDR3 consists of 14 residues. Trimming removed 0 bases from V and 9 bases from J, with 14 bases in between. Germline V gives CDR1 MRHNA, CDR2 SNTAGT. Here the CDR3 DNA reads TGTGCCAGCAGTGACTCGACGCGAGCGATGAAAGCTTTCTTT. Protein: CASSDSTRAMKAFF.

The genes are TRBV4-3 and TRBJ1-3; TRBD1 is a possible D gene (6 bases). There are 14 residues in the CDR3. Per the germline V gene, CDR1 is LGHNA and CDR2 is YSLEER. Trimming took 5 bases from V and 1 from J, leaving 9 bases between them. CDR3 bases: TGCGCCAGCAGCGCCCAGGGGTCTGGAAACACCATATATTTT. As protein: CASSAQGSGNTIYF.

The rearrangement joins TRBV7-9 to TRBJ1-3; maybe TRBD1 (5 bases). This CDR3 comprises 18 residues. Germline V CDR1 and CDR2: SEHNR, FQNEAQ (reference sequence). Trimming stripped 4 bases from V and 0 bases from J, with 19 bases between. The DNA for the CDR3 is TGTGCCAGCAGCTCGGGACCTTCCCGGGGGAGCTCTGGAAACACCATATATTTT. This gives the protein CASSSGPSRGSSGNTIYF.

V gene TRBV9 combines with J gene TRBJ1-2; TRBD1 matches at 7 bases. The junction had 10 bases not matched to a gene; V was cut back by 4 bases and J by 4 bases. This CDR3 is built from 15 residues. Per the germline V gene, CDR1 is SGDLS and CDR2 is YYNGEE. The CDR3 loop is CASSPGTATLYGYTF. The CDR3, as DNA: TGTGCCAGCAGCCCTGGGACAGCTACTCTCTATGGCTACACCTTC. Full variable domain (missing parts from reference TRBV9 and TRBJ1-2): DSGVTQTPKHLITATGQRVTLRCSPRSGDLSVYWYQQSLDQGLQFLIQYYNGEERAKGNILERFSAQQFPDLHSELNLSSLELGDSALYFCASSPGTATLYGYTFGSGTRLTVV.

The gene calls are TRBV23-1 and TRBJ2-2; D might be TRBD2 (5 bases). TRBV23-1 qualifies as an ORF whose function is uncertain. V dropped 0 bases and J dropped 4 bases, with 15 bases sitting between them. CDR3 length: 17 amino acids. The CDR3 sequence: CASSQSDFYRTTGELFF. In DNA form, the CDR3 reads TGCGCCAGCAGTCAATCGGACTTTTACAGAACCACCGGGGAGCTGTTTTTT.